The T cell receptor beta chain under discussion was sequenced for a study of T cell changes during pregnancy in multiple sclerosis. The CDR3 consists of 12 residues. V lost 6 bases and J lost 5, with 10 bases in between. Germline loops: CDR1 SEHNR, CDR2 FQNEAQ (reference sequence). Method: immunoSEQ multiplex PCR; TCRdb's copy keeps in-frame clones and lacks some. Seen here are approximately 69,000 clones, approximately 94% observed once, and the top ten hold 2.1%. This TCR derives from a female donor in good health, enrolled as a control in a pregnancy study. This chain uses TRBV7-9 with TRBJ1-2, with D perhaps TRBD1 (5 bases). The sequenced sample was peripheral blood, obtained in the second trimester of pregnancy. The CDR3 sequence is CASSPGGYGYTF. The CDR3 DNA follows: TGTGCCAGCAGTCCGGGGGGGTATGGCTACACCTTC.